This is a list of T cell receptor beta chains from one sample in a study of blood T cell repertoires in COVID-19. Sequencing was performed with immunoSEQ multiplex PCR; in TCRdb, only in-frame clones are kept and a portion is missing. The profile shows about 330,000 clones, 80% to 90% of them singletons. Sequencing was carried out using peripheral blood. These receptors were collected from a man between 25 and 39 years old with COVID-19, enrolled during active disease. Each CDR3 is given with its conserved first and last residue. The D gene is left open where the match is weak. Expanded clones get a size class; other rows say once, few or many, or leave the size out.

V	J	D	size	DNA	CDR3
TRBV28	TRBJ1-4	NA	NA	TGTGCCAGCAGTTGGACAGCCCCAGTCGTCATGGGAAAACTGTTTTTT	CASSWTAPVVMGKLFF
TRBV5-5	TRBJ1-4	NA	NA	TGTGCCAGCAGCCACAGAAACGAAAAACTGTTTTTT	CASSHRNEKLFF
TRBV6-2/TRBV6-3	TRBJ1-5	TRBD1	NA	TGTGCCAGCAGTTACACACAGGGGGCCGGGCAGCCCCAGCATTTT	CASSYTQGAGQPQHF
TRBV5-3	TRBJ2-7	TRBD1	NA	TGTGCCAGAAGCCGCGCTCGGACAGGAATGCACCGGCAGTACTTC	CARSRARTGMHRQYF
TRBV6-5	TRBJ1-2	TRBD1	NA	TGTGCCAGCAGTTCCCCCTCCGGGACAGGGTTTGGCTACACCTTC	CASSSPSGTGFGYTF
TRBV5-4	TRBJ2-3	TRBD1	NA	TGTGCCAGCAGCTGGGCGATGGGACAGGGGGGCACAGATACGCAGTATTTT	CASSWAMGQGGTDTQYF
TRBV27	TRBJ1-5	TRBD1	NA	TGTGCCAGCGGGACAGTTAGCAATCAGCCCCAGCATTTT	CASGTVSNQPQHF
TRBV29-1	TRBJ2-7	TRBD1	NA	TGCAGCGTTGGAGTAGCCTTGACAGGGGACCACGAGCAGTACTTC	CSVGVALTGDHEQYF
TRBV2	TRBJ2-4	NA	NA	TGTGCCAGCAGTGAGGGGGGAATAGCCAAAAACATTCAGTACTTC	CASSEGGIAKNIQYF
TRBV5-5	TRBJ2-7	NA	few	TGTGCCAGCAGCCTTCGGGTCTCGTCGGGAGAGCAGTACTTC	CASSLRVSSGEQYF